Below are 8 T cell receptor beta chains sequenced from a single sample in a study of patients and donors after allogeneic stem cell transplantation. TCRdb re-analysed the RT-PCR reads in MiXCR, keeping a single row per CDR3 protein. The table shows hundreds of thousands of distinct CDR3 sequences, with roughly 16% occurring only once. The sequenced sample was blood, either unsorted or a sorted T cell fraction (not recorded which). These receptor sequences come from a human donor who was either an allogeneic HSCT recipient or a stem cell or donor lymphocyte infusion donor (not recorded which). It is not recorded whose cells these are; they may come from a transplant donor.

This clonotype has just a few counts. The CDR3 spells CASSLRLPQETQYF. DNA for the CDR3: TGTGCCAGCAGTTTAAGACTACCCCAAGAGACCCAGTACTTC. The chain combines TRBV12-3 or TRBV12-4 with TRBJ2-5; perhaps TRBD2 as D (5 bases). The V end was cut by 2 bases, the J end by 1 base, with 8 bases between. This CDR3 is built from 14 residues.

CDR3 region: CAISPGLAGVTGELFF. The CDR3 DNA is TGTGCCATCAGCCCGGGACTAGCGGGAGTCACCGGGGAGCTGTTTTTT. The rearrangement links TRBV10-3 to TRBJ2-2; 14 bases line up with TRBD2. V lost 6 bases, J lost 4 bases, and 4 bases stayed unmatched. Germline V gene sequence: CDR1 ENHRY, CDR2 SYGVKD. This CDR3 region has 16 residues.

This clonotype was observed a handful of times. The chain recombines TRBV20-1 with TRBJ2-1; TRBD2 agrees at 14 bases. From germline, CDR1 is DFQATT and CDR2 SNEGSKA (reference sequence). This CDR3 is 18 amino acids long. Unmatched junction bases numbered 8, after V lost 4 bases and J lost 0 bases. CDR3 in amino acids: CSATGLAGGARSYNEQFF. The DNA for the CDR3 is TGCAGTGCTACCGGACTAGCGGGAGGTGCACGCTCCTACAATGAGCAGTTCTTC.

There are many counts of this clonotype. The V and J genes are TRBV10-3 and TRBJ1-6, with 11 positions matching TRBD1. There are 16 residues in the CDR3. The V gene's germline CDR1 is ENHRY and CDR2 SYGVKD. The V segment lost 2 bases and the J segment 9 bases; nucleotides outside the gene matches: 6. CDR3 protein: CAISEMGQGDGSPLHF. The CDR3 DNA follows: TGTGCCATCAGTGAGATGGGACAGGGGGATGGTTCACCCCTCCACTTT.

The CDR3 protein is CASSQDDKGTYEKLFF. CDR3 in DNA: TGCGCCAGCAGCCAAGATGATAAGGGGACCTATGAAAAACTGTTTTTT. The chain carries TRBV4-3 and TRBJ1-4; tentatively, D is TRBD1 (5 bases). The CDR3 covers 16 residues. Trimming shortened V by 0 bases and J by 6 bases, and 14 bases separated the two germline ends. Germline CDR1 and CDR2: LGHNA and YSLEER.

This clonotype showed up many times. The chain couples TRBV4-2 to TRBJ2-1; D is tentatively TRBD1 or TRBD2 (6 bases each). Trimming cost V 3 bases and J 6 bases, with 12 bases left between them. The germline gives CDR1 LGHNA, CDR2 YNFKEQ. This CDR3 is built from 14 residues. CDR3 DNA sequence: TGTGCCAGCAGCCAGGGGGGCGGAATCAATGAGCAGTTCTTC. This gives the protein CASSQGGGINEQFF.

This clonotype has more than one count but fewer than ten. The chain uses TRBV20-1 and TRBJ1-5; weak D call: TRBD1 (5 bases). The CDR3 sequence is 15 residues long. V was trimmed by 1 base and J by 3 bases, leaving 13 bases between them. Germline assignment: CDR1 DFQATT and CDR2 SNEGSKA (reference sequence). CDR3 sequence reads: CSARVERGPNQPQHF. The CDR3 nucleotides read TGCAGTGCTAGAGTGGAGAGGGGACCCAATCAGCCCCAGCATTTT.

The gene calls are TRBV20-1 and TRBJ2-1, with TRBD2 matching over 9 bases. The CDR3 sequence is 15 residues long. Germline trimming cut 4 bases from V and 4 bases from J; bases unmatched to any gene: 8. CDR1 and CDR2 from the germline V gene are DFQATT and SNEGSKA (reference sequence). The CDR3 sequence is CSANPQRGAYNEQFF. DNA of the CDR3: TGCAGTGCTAACCCTCAGCGGGGGGCATACAATGAGCAGTTCTTC.